This TCR beta chain was documented in a study of cytomegalovirus exposure and HLA in healthy donors. Across the whole study: Around 180 million T cells yielded 100 million or so unique TCR beta sequences in earlier analysis. When 398 donors were genotyped, 81% of them were found to fall in the Caucasian-associated ancestry cluster. The study, taken as a whole, reports: The authors excluded some V segments, including TRBV6-2 and TRBV6-3, as indistinguishable.

The CDR3 extends over 15 amino acids. Per the germline V gene, CDR1 is MGHRA and CDR2 is YSYEKL. The V gene end was trimmed by 3 bases and the J gene end by 4 bases; junction bases not matched to a gene: 8. A multiplex PCR was run with 60 Vbeta primers and 13 Jbeta primers. Original data processing: Unique TCR beta chains numbered approximately 80 million in a later analysis, with around 12 million shared. The method was immunoSEQ multiplex PCR; TCRdb's version includes in-frame clones alone and lacks a portion of them. V and J calls plus clone size are reproduced from that table; the DNA served to infer D and trimming. The sample has approximately 120,000 clones, roughly 74% seen once. A remark on this clone: Its cognate antigen is unknown.

The genes are TRBV4-1 and TRBJ1-2, with 7 nucleotides matching TRBD1. The sequence derives from a woman aged 45 to 65 in good health and CMV-seropositive. Sequenced sample: PBMCs. The CDR3 region has the DNA TGCGCCAGCAGCCAGCCCGGGACAGTTATCTATGGCTACACCTTC. The encoded protein is CASSQPGTVIYGYTF.